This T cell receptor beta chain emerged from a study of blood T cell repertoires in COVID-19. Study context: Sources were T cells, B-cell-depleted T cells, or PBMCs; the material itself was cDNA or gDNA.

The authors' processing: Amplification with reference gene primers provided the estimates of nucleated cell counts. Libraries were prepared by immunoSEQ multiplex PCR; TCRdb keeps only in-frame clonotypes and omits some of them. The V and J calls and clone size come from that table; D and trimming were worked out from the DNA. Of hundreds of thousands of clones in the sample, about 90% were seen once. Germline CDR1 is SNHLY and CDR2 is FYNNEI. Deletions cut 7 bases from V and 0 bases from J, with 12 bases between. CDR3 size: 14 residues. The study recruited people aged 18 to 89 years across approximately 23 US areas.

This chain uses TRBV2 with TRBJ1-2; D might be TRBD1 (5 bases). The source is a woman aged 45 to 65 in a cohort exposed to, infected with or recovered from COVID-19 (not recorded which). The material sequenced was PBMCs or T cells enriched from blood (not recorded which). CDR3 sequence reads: CASIGHLANYGYTF. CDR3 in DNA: TGTGCCAGCATTGGACACTTAGCTAACTATGGCTACACCTTC.